This TCR beta chain was identified in a study of blood T cells in healthy people across ages. About this clonotype: Its antigen is undetermined.

Study-wide results and limits: Unsorted PBMCs prevented conclusive naive versus antigen-experienced comparison. Unknown CMV status may confound age-related changes in expanded clones.

A second roughly 6 to 12 cycle PCR used barcoded and J-beta primers. Carrying 12 random nucleotides, a template-switch adaptor labeled each individual cDNA molecule. TCRdb called the 5' RACE reads again in MiXCR, with one record for every CDR3 protein. The repertoire includes 1.5 million to 2 million distinct CDR3 sequences, roughly 50% of them detected once, and approximately 2% sits in the top ten. This CDR3 spans 15 amino acids. From germline, CDR1 is SEHNR and CDR2 FQNEAQ (reference sequence). Sample: blood. The chain carries TRBV7-9 and TRBJ2-7; D is possibly TRBD1 (5 bases). The end of the DNA aligns better with TRBJ2-4, so the J call may be wrong. The TCR was taken from a woman aged 40 to 50 in good health. The CDR3 reads CASSPNLGQGSIQYF. CDR3 nucleotide sequence: TGTGCCAGCAGCCCTAATCTCGGCCAGGGTAGCATTCAGTACTTC.